The clone carrying this T cell receptor beta chain showed up just a few times. Sequencing used immunoSEQ v3. Assay: immunoSEQ multiplex PCR; the TCRdb copy retains only in-frame clones and omits some. The sample shows about 19,000 clones, 75% to 80% of them seen only once. The data belong to a study of TIL therapy for anti-PD-1-resistant metastatic lung cancer. Across the whole study: Progressing patients received lymphodepletion, expanded TIL infusion and IL-2. A few tumors were EGFR-mutant and two were ALK-rearranged.

V trimming: 0 bases; J trimming: 6 bases; junction bases outside the gene matches: 1. The CDR3 consists of 13 residues. The germline CDR1 and CDR2 sequences are GTSNPN and SVGIG (reference sequence). Time point here: pre-treatment sample, taken before nivolumab and TIL therapy. Stage 4 NSCLC adults joined between late 2017 and 2020. Sequenced here: blood, sampled at baseline. The receptor was derived from a person aged 25 to 79 with non-small cell lung cancer. The chain has TRBV30 and TRBJ2-1, with 8 bases identical to TRBD2. The CDR3 loop is CAWSVGTSNEQFF. In DNA form, the CDR3 reads TGTGCCTGGAGTGTGGGGACTAGCAATGAGCAGTTCTTC.